This T cell receptor (beta chain) is drawn from a study of cytomegalovirus exposure and HLA in healthy donors. The PCR made use of 60 Vbeta and 13 Jbeta primers. TCRdb's copy holds only in-frame clones and misses some; the assay was immunoSEQ multiplex PCR. The sample gives some 200,000 clones, approximately 82% of which show up once; around 0.57% is in the top ten. In its sample, this clone was seen once. CDR3 size: 17 residues. CDR1 and CDR2 (germline): WSHSY, SAAADI. Trimming pared 2 bases from V and 0 bases from J, leaving 15 bases between. This TCR was sampled from a woman between 35 and 50 years old in good health and CMV-seronegative. What was sequenced was PBMCs. The V call is TRBV10-2, the J call TRBJ2-3; no firm D call. CDR3 region: CASSEESLPGSTDTQYF. DNA for the CDR3: TGCGCCAGCAGTGAGGAGTCCCTTCCAGGTAGCACAGATACGCAGTATTTT.